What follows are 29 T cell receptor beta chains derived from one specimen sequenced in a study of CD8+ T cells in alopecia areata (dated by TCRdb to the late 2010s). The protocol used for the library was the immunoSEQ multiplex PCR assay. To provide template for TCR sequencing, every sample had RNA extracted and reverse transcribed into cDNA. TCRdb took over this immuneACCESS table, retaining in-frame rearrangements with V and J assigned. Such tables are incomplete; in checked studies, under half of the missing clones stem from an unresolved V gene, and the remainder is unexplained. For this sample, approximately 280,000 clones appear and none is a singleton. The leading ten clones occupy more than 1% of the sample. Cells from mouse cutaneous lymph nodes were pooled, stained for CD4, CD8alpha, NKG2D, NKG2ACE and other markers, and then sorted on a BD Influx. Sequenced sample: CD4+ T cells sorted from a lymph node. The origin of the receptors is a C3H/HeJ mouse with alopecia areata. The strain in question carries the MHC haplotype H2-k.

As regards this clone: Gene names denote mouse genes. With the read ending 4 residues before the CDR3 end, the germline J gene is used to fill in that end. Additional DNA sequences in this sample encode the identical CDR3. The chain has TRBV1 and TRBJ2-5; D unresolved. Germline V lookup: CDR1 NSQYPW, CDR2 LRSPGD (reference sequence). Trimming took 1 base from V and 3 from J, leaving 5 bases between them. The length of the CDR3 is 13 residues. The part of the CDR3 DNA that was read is TGCACCTGCAGTGCAGCACAGCAAGAC. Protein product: CTCSAAQQD. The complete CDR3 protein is CTCSAAQQDTQYF.

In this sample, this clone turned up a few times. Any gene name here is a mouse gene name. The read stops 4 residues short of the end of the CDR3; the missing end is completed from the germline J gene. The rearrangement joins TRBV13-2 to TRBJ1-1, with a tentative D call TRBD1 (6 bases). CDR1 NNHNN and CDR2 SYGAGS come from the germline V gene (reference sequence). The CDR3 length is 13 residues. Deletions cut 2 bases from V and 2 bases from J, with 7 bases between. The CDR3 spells CASGEGGNTEVFF. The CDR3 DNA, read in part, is TGTGCCAGCGGTGAGGGGGGCAACACA.

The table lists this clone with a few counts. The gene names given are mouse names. Incomplete CDR3 DNA: TGTGCCAGCGGTGATGGGGGGGCTAGCTCC. This translates into CASGDGGASS. The whole CDR3 region reads CASGDGGASSDYTF. The chain combines TRBV13-2 with TRBJ1-2; a possible D gene is TRBD1 (6 bases). The read gets to within 4 residues of the CDR3 end, and the germline J gene fills in the rest. V gave up 0 bases and J gave up 4 bases, with 10 bases separating them. The CDR3 has 14 residues. Germline V CDR1 and CDR2: NNHNN, SYGAGS (reference sequence).

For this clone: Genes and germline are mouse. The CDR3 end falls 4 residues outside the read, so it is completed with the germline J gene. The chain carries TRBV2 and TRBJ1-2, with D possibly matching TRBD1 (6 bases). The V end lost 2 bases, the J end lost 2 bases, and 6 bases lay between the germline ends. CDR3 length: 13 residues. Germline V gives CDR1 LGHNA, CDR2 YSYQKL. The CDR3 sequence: CASSQRGNSDYTF. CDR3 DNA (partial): TGTGCCAGCAGCCAAAGGGGGAACTCC.

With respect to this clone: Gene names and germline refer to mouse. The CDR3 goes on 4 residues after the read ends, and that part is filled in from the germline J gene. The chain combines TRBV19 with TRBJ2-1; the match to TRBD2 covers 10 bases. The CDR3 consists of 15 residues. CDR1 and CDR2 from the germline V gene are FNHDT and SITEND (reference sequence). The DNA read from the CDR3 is TGTGCCAGCAGTATGAGGCTGGGGGGGCGGGCT. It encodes CASSMRLGGRA. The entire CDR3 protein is CASSMRLGGRAEQFF.

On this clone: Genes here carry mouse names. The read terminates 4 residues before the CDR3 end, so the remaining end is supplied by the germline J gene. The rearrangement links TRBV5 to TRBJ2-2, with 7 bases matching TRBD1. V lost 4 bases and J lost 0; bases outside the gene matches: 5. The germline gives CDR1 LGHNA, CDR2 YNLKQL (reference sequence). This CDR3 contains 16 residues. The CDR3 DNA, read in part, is TGTGCCAGCAGCCGCCGACAGGGAGCAAACACCGGG. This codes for CASSRRQGANTG. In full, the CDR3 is CASSRRQGANTGQLYF.

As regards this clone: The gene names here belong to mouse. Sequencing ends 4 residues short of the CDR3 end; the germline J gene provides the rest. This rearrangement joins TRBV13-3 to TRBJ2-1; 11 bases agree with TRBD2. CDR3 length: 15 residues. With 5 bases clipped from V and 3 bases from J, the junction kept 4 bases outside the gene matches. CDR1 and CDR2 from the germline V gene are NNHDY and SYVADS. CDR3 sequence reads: CASRDWGASYAEQFF. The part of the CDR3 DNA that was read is TGTGCCAGCAGGGACTGGGGGGCCTCCTATGCT.

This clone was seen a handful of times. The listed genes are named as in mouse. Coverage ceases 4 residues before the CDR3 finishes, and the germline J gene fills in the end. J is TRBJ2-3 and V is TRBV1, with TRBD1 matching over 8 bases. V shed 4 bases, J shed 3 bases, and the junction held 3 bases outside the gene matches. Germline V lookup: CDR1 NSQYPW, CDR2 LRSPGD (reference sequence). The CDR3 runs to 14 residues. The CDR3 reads CTCSGTGKAETLYF. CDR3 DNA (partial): TGCACCTGCAGTGGGACAGGGAAGGCAGAA.

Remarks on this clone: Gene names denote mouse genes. CDR3 region: CASSTPGQGAYEQYF. Incomplete CDR3 DNA: TGTGCCAGCAGTACGCCGGGACAGGGGGCGTAT. The chain combines TRBV13-3 with TRBJ2-7; 12 bases fit TRBD1. The read stops 4 residues short of the end of the CDR3; the missing end is completed from the germline J gene. Germline lookup yields CDR1 NNHDY and CDR2 SYVADS. The CDR3 totals 15 residues.

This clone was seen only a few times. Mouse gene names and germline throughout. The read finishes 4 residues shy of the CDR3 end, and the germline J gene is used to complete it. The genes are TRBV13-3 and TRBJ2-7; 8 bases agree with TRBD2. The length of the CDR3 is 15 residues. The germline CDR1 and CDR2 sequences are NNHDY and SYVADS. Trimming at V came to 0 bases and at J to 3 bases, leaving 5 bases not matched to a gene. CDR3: CASSDAIWGVYEQYF. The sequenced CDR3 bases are TGTGCCAGCAGTGATGCTATCTGGGGGGTCTAT.

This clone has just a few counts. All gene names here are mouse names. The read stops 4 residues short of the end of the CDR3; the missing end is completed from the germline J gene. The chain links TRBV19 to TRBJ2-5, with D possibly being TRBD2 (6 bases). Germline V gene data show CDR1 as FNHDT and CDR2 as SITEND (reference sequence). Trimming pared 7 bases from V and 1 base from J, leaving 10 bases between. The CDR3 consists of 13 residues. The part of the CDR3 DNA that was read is TGTGCCAGCGGTCGGGGGGACCAAGAC. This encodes CASGRGDQD. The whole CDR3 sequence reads CASGRGDQDTQYF.

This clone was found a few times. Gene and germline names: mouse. The CDR3 region is CASSSPWGGLYEQYF. CDR3 bases read: TGTGCTAGCAGTAGTCCCTGGGGGGGTCTCTAT. The chain employs TRBV17 and TRBJ2-7, with 9 bases that match TRBD2. With the read ending 4 residues before the CDR3 end, the germline J gene is used to fill in that end. The CDR3 runs 15 residues. The V gene's germline CDR1 is MNHDT and CDR2 YYDKIL. The V and J ends lost 3 bases and 3 bases, in that order; junction bases with no gene match: 6.

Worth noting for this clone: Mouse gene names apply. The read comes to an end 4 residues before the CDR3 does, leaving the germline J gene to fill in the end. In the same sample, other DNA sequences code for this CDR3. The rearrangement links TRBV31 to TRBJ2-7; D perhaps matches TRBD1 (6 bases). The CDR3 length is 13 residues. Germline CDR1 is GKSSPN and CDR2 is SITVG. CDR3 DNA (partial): TGTGCCTGGAGTCTAGGGCAGGGGTAT. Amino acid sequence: CAWSLGQGY. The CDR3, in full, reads CAWSLGQGYEQYF.

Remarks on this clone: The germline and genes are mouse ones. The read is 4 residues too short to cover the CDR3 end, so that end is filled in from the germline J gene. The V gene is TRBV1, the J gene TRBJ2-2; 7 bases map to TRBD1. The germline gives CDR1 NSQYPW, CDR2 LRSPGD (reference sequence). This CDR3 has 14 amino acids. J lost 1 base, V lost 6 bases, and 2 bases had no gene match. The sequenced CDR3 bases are TGCACCTGCAGGGACAGGAAAAACACCGGG. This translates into CTCRDRKNTG. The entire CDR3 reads CTCRDRKNTGQLYF.

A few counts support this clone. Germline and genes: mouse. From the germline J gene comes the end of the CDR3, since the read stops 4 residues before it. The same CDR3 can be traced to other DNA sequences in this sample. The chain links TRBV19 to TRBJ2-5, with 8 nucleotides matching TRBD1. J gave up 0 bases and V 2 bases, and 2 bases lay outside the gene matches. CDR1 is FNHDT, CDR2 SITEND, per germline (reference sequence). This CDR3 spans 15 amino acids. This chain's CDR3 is CASSIQGANQDTQYF. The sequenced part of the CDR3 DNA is TGTGCCAGCAGTATCCAGGGGGCTAACCAAGAC. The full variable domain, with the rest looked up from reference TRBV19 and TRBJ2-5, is GGIITQTPKFLIGQEGQKLTLKCQQNFNHDTMYWYRQDSGKGLRLIYYSITENDLQKGDLSEGYDASREKKSSFSLTVTSAQKNEMAVFLCASSIQGANQDTQYFGPGTRLLVL.

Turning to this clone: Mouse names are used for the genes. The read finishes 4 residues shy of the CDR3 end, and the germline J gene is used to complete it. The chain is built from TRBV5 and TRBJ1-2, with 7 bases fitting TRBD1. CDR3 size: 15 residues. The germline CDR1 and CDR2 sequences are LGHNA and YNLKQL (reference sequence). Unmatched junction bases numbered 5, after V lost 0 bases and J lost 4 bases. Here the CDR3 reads CASSQETGSGSDYTF. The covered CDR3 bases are TGTGCCAGCAGCCAAGAGACAGGGAGCGGCTCC.

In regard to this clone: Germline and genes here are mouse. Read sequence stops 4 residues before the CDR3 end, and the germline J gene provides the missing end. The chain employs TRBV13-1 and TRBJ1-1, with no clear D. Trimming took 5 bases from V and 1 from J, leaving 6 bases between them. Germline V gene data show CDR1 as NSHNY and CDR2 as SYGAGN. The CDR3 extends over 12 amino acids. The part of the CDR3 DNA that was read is TGTGCCAGCAGGCACAGAAACACA. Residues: CASRHRNT. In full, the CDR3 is CASRHRNTEVFF.

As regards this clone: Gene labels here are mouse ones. CDR3 in amino acids: CASSGQTTGQLYF. Partial CDR3 DNA: TGTGCCAGCAGTGGACAGACCACCGGG. The rearrangement uses TRBV13-1 and TRBJ2-2; D is possibly TRBD1 (5 bases). The CDR3 goes on 4 residues after the read ends, and that part is filled in from the germline J gene. V was pared by 3 bases and J by 4 bases, with 7 bases between. The CDR3 sequence is 13 residues long. Germline V gene lookup returns CDR1 NSHNY and CDR2 SYGAGN.

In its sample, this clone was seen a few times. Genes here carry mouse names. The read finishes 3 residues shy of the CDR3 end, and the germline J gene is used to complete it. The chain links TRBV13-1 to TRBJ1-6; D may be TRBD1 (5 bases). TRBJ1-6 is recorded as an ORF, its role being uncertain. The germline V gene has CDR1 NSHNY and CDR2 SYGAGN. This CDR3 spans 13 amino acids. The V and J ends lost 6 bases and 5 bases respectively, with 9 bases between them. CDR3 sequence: CASTAGNNSPLYF. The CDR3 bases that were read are TGTGCCAGCACCGCAGGGAATAATTCGCCC.

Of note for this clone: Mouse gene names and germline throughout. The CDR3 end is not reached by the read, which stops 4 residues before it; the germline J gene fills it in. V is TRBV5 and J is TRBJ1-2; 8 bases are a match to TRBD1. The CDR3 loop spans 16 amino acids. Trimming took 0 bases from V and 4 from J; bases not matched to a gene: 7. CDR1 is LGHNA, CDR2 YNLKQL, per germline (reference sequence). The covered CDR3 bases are TGTGCCAGCAGCCAAGAGGCAGGGGGCAGGGGCTCC. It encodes CASSQEAGGRGS. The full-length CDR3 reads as CASSQEAGGRGSDYTF.

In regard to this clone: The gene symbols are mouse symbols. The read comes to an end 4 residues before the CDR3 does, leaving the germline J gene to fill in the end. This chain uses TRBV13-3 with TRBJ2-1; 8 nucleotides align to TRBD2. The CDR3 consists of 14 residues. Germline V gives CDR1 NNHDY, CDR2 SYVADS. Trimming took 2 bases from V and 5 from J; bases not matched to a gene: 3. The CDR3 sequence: CASSEGGRDAEQFF. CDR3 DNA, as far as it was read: TGTGCCAGCAGTGAGGGGGGGCGGGATGCT.

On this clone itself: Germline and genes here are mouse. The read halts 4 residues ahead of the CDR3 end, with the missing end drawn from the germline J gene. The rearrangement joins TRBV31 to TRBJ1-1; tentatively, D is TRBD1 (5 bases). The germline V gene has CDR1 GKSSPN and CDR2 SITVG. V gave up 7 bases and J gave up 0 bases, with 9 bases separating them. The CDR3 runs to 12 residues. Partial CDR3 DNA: TGTGCCTTGACAGTTGCAAACACA. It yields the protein CALTVANT. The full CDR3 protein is CALTVANTEVFF.

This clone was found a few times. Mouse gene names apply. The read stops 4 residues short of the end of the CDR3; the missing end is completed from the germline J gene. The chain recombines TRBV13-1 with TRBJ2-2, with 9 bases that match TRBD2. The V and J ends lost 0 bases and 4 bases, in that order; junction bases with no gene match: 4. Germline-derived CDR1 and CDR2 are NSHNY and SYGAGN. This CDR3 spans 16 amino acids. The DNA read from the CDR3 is TGTGCCAGCAGTGATGCACTCTGGGGGGGCACCGGG. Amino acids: CASSDALWGGTG. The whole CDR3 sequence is CASSDALWGGTGQLYF.

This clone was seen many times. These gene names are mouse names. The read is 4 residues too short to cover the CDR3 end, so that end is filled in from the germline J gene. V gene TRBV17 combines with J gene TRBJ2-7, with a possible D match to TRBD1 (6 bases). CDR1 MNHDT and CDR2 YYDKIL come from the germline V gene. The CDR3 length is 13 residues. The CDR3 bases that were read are TGTGCTAGCAGTAGAGCACAGGGATAT. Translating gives CASSRAQGY. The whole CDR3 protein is CASSRAQGYEQYF. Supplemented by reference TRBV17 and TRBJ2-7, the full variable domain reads DTTVKQNPRYKLARVGKPVNLICSQTMNHDTMYWYQKKPNQAPKLLLFYYDKILNREADTFEKFQSSRPNNSFCSLYIGSAGLEYSAMYLCASSRAQGYEQYFGPGTRLTVL.

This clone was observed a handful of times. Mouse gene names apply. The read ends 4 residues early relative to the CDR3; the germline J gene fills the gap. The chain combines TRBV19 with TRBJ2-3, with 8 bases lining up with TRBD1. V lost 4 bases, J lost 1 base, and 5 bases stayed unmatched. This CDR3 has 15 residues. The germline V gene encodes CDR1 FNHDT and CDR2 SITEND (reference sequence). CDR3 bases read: TGTGCCAGCAGTCAGGGGGCGCGGGGTGCAGAA. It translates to CASSQGARGAE. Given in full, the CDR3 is CASSQGARGAETLYF.

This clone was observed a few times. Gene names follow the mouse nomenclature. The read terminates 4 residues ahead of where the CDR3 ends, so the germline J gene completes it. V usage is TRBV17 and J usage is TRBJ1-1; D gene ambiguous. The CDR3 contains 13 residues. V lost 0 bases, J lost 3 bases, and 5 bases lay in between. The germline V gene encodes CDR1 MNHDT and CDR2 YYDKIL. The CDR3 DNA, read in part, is TGTGCTAGCAGTAGAGATTGGGACACA. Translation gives CASSRDWDT. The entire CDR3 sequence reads CASSRDWDTEVFF.

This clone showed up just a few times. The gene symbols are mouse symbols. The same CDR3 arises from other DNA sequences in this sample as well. The CDR3 DNA, read in part, is TGTGCCAGCAAGACAGGGGGCCAAGAC. It is translated as CASKTGGQD. The entire CDR3 is CASKTGGQDTQYF. The chain couples TRBV13-3 to TRBJ2-5, with TRBD1 matching 9 bases. The read comes to an end 4 residues before the CDR3 does, leaving the germline J gene to fill in the end. V was clipped by 6 bases and J by 2 bases; unmatched bases: 1. Germline-derived CDR1 and CDR2 are NNHDY and SYVADS. CDR3 size: 13 residues.

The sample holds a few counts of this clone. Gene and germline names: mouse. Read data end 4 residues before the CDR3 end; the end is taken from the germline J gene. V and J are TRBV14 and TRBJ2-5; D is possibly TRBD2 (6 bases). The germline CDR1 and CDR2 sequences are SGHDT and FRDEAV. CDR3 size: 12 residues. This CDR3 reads CASSPGGDTQYF. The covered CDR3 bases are TGTGCCAGCAGTCCCGGGGGGGAC.

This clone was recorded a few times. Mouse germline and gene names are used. CDR3: CASSHPGQGATEVFF. The part of the CDR3 DNA that was read is TGTGCCAGCAGCCACCCCGGACAGGGTGCCACA. The V call is TRBV5, the J call TRBJ1-1; the match to TRBD1 covers 8 bases. The read ends 4 residues shy of where the CDR3 ends; the end is completed using the germline J gene. V lost 3 bases to trimming and J lost 4 bases; unmatched junction nucleotides: 7. The CDR3 extends over 15 amino acids. Germline loops: CDR1 LGHNA, CDR2 YNLKQL (reference sequence).